This T cell receptor (beta chain) emerged from a study of blood T cell repertoires in COVID-19 (dated by TCRdb to the early 2020s). Looking at the study overall: Samples from collaborators originated in the United States, Italy and Spain and spanned both the acute and convalescent phases of COVID-19. Where available, HLA class I and class II types were obtained from metadata supplied by the sample provider rather than from assay-based typing. The prospective study material was composed of cDNA or gDNA derived from T cells, B-cell-depleted T cells, or PBMCs. Deeply sampled blood TCRbeta repertoires from subjects exposed to, actively infected with, or recovered from COVID-19 were included in the dataset. The samples were drawn from the first 160 participants of the ongoing ImmuneRACE study and from about 1,200 subjects provided by 6 global collaborators. The repertoires were released in a freely available public database meant as a resource for research on the immune response to SARS-CoV-2. Sample metadata almost always included a de-identified subject ID, COVID-19 status, age in years and sex. On the study overall, not on this receptor specifically: Clinical and demographic metadata were provided uncurated, with the amount varying by source and participant.

The CDR3, from cysteine to phenylalanine, totals 17 residues. Here the CDR3 DNA is all that survives: 51 bases in frame from base 1. Trimming removed 3 bases from V and 3 bases from J, leaving 16 bases between the germline ends. Via the germline V gene, CDR1 is KGHDR and CDR2 SFDVKD. TCRbeta CDR3 regions were amplified from genomic DNA by means of the immunoSEQ Assay, a bias-controlled multiplex PCR. The original pipeline was this. The number of nucleated cells in each sample was estimated from the amplification of reference gene primers within the assay. To quantify the absolute abundance of each unique TCRbeta CDR3 rearrangement, sequence reads were collapsed and filtered. For each sample, productive Simpson clonality was calculated as the square root of Simpson's diversity index across productive rearrangements. TCRdb limited this immuneACCESS table to in-frame rearrangements with V and J called. A share of clones is missing; checked studies link under half to unresolved V genes, and the rest is unexplained. The D gene and trimming were derived from the DNA, and the V and J assignments and clone size from that table. The sample profile shows around 130,000 clones; more than 75% of them were found once. Approximately 2.3% of the sample comes from the top ten.

As for this clone: The antigen it binds to is not known. Base-call qualities are not available, and no considerably larger clone is one nucleotide away.

Whole blood was collected in K2EDTA tubes by collaborating institutions according to the institutions' own protocols. For TCRbeta analysis, collaborators shipped samples as frozen whole blood, isolated PBMCs, or DNA extracted from either of those sample types. Sequences were obtained from peripheral blood. This receptor was obtained from an older man with active COVID-19. The chain was built from TRBV24-1 and TRBJ2-2; possibly the D gene is TRBD2, per 7 matching bases. The DNA is as follows: TGTGCCACCAGTGATCCGACAGGCGGGGGCTACACCGGGGAGCTGTTTTTT. Its amino acids are CATSDPTGGGYTGELFF.